This TCR beta chain was captured in a study of Ad26.COV2.S vaccination and SARS-CoV-2 variants. Background on the study: Once, or twice with 56 days between doses, Ad26.COV2.S was given intramuscularly. Study-wide results and limits: Placebo and vaccine recipients had non-spike TCR breadth that was similar.

Treatment here: about 20 received Ad26.COV2.S at low or high dose, single or two shots; about 5 received placebo; per-sample allocation not given. Specimens were obtained on day 63 following the first vaccine or placebo injection. The table came from immunoSEQ multiplex PCR; TCRdb's copy has only in-frame clones and leaves some out. Of 300,000 to 350,000 clones in the sample, about 86% were seen once. As regards this clone: Its antigen is still unknown.

The input for sequencing was peripheral blood, taken in a trial of Ad26.COV2.S vaccine versus placebo. The sequence came from a person between 18 and 59 years old who received the Ad26.COV2.S COVID-19 vaccine or a placebo.

The CDR3 region is CASSPQGYYGYTF. The CDR3 DNA is TGTGCCAGCTCACCGCAGGGATACTATGGCTACACCTTC. This chain links TRBV18 with TRBJ1-2, with a possible D match to TRBD1 (5 bases). Trimming left V 3 bases short and J 3 bases short, with 8 bases between. The CDR3 length is 13 residues. Per germline, CDR1 KGHSH and CDR2 LQKENI.